The entry that follows covers one T cell receptor (beta chain) sequence. Measured with immunoSEQ multiplex PCR; TCRdb has only the in-frame clones, and not every one. Among around 200,000 clones, 85% were seen once, and the ten largest hold over 15%. These data are taken from a study of blood T cell repertoires in COVID-19. The CDR3 is 15 amino acids. After removal of 4 bases from V and 4 bases from J, the junction contained 7 bases not matched to a gene. Germline CDR1 SGHVS, CDR2 FQNEAQ. This TCR came from a man aged 35-49 years who had recovered from COVID-19. The chain has TRBV7-8 and TRBJ1-5; 7 bases fit TRBD1. The sample was PBMCs or T cells enriched from blood (not recorded which). The CDR3 is CASSSGTGANQPQHF. The CDR3 DNA follows: TGTGCCAGCAGCTCGGGCACAGGGGCGAATCAGCCCCAGCATTTT.